A selection of T cell receptor beta chains follows, all from one sample in a study of blood T cell repertoires in COVID-19. The repertoire was sequenced with immunoSEQ multiplex PCR; TCRdb's copy has only in-frame clones and lacks some. Of hundreds of thousands of clones listed, approximately 88% are singletons. Sequencing was performed on peripheral blood. The receptors shown here come from a woman younger than 45 with COVID-19, enrolled during active disease. Both conserved end residues are part of each CDR3. D genes are given only for firm matches. Only part of the rows carry a size: once, few, many, or a class if the clone is expanded.

clone size: few; D gene: .; J gene: TRBJ1-1; V gene: TRBV19; CDR3 protein: CASSTRTENTEAFF; CDR3 DNA: TGTGCCAGTAGTACCCGGACAGAGAACACTGAAGCTTTCTTT
clone size: .; D gene: .; J gene: TRBJ2-2; V gene: TRBV13; CDR3 protein: CASSLRGNTGELFF; CDR3 DNA: TGTGCCAGCAGCTTACGAGGGAACACCGGGGAGCTGTTTTTT
clone size: .; D gene: .; J gene: TRBJ1-1; V gene: TRBV6-2/TRBV6-3; CDR3 protein: CASSYEQVDPLRTEAFF; CDR3 DNA: TGTGCCAGCAGTTACGAACAGGTGGACCCTCTGAGGACTGAAGCTTTCTTT
clone size: .; D gene: .; J gene: TRBJ2-7; V gene: TRBV19; CDR3 protein: CASSTPTGSYEQYF; CDR3 DNA: TGTGCCAGTAGTACCCCGACAGGATCCTACGAGCAGTACTTC
clone size: .; D gene: .; J gene: TRBJ2-3; V gene: TRBV5-1; CDR3 protein: CASSLAVESTDTQYF; CDR3 DNA: TGCGCCAGCAGCTTGGCGGTCGAGAGCACAGATACGCAGTATTTT
clone size: .; D gene: .; J gene: TRBJ1-6; V gene: TRBV6-5; CDR3 protein: CATGGGERSPLHF; CDR3 DNA: TGTGCCACCGGCGGAGGGGAGAGGTCACCCCTCCACTTT
clone size: .; D gene: TRBD2; J gene: TRBJ2-2; V gene: TRBV7-8; CDR3 protein: CASTRARGGVVYTGELFF; CDR3 DNA: TGTGCCAGCACCCGAGCGAGGGGAGGGGTGGTTTATACCGGGGAGCTGTTTTTT
clone size: .; D gene: .; J gene: TRBJ2-2; V gene: TRBV12-2; CDR3 protein: CASRLLQGLAGFTGELFF; CDR3 DNA: TGTGCAAGTCGCCTCCTCCAGGGACTAGCGGGTTTCACCGGGGAGCTGTTTTTT
clone size: .; D gene: .; J gene: TRBJ1-6; V gene: TRBV5-8; CDR3 protein: CASSSKVDSPLHF; CDR3 DNA: TGTGCCAGCAGCTCTAAAGTAGATTCACCCCTCCACTTT
clone size: .; D gene: TRBD2; J gene: TRBJ2-7; V gene: TRBV6-6; CDR3 protein: CASSPRTSGYEQYF; CDR3 DNA: TGTGCCAGCAGTCCTCGGACTAGCGGCTACGAGCAGTACTTC
clone size: .; D gene: .; J gene: TRBJ2-1; V gene: TRBV11-2; CDR3 protein: CASRRAGNEQFF; CDR3 DNA: TGTGCCAGCCGGAGGGCCGGTAATGAGCAGTTCTTC
clone size: .; D gene: .; J gene: TRBJ2-3; V gene: TRBV9; CDR3 protein: CASSVGGILTDTQYF; CDR3 DNA: TGTGCCAGCAGCGTCGGCGGGATACTCACAGATACGCAGTATTTT
clone size: .; D gene: TRBD1; J gene: TRBJ2-7; V gene: TRBV28; CDR3 protein: CASSPETGGNLYEQYF; CDR3 DNA: TGTGCCAGCAGTCCGGAGACAGGGGGAAATCTCTACGAGCAGTACTTC
clone size: .; D gene: .; J gene: TRBJ2-3; V gene: TRBV27; CDR3 protein: CASSHPSLHTQYF; CDR3 DNA: TGTGCCAGCAGCCACCCGAGTCTGCATACGCAGTATTTT
clone size: .; D gene: TRBD1; J gene: TRBJ1-2; V gene: TRBV3-1/TRBV3-2; CDR3 protein: CASSPHPDRARTYGYTF; CDR3 DNA: TGTGCCAGCAGCCCTCACCCGGACAGGGCCAGGACATATGGCTACACCTTC
clone size: .; D gene: TRBD2; J gene: TRBJ2-3; V gene: TRBV3-1/TRBV3-2; CDR3 protein: CASSQGRLAGGDTQYF; CDR3 DNA: TGTGCCAGCAGCCAAGGGCGACTAGCGGGGGGAGATACGCAGTATTTT